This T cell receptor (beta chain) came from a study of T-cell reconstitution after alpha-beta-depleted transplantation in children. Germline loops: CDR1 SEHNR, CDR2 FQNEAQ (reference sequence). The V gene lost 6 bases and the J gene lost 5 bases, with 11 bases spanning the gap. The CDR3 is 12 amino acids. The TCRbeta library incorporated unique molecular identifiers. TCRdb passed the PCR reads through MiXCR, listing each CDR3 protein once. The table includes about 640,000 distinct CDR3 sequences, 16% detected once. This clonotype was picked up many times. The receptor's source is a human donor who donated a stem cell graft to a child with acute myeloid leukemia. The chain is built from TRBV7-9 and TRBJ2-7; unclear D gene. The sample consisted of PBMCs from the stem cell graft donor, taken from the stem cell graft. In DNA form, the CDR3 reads TGTGCCAGCAGGTCCATGGGTAACGAGCAGTACTTC. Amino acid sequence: CASRSMGNEQYF.